The subject of this entry is one TCR beta chain. Source study methods: Amplification of reference gene primers provided the estimated nucleated cell counts. Produced via immunoSEQ multiplex PCR; TCRdb's table is partial and in-frame only. That table supplies the V and J calls and clone size; D and trimming were determined from the DNA. The table has some 200,000 clones, 65% to 90% seen once; the top ten hold 2% to 3%. CDR1 and CDR2 (germline): SGHRS, YFSETQ. The V and J ends lost 4 bases and 0 bases respectively, with 10 bases between them. CDR3 size: 15 residues. The entry originates in a study of blood T cell repertoires in COVID-19. Across the whole study: Italy, Spain and the United States were the sources of the convalescent and acute COVID-19 samples. Nucleic acid was either cDNA or gDNA, and it came from T cells, B-cell-depleted T cells, or PBMCs.

This TCR was sampled from a woman between 65 and 79 years old with COVID-19, enrolled during active disease. Sequenced: peripheral blood. The chain links TRBV5-1 to TRBJ1-4; D is undetermined. The CDR3 sequence: CASSLDGATNEKLFF. As DNA, the CDR3 is TGCGCCAGCAGCCTGGACGGAGCAACTAATGAAAAACTGTTTTTT.